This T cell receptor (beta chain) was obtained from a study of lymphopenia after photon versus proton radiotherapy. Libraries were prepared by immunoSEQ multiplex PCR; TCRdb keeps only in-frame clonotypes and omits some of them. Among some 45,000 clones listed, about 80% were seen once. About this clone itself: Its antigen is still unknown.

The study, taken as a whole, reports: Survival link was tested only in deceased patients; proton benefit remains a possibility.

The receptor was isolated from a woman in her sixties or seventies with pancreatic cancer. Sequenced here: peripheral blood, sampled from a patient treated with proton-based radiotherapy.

CDR3 sequence (DNA): TGTGCCAGCACCCTAGGTCGCGGTCTAGCGGGAGTTGATTCCAAAAACATTCAGTACTTC. This encodes CASTLGRGLAGVDSKNIQYF. The gene calls are TRBV28 and TRBJ2-4; 10 bases map to TRBD2. Germline V gene lookup returns CDR1 MDHEN and CDR2 SYDVKM. This CDR3 has 20 residues. The trim removed 7 bases at V and 2 bases at J, leaving 20 bases unmatched.